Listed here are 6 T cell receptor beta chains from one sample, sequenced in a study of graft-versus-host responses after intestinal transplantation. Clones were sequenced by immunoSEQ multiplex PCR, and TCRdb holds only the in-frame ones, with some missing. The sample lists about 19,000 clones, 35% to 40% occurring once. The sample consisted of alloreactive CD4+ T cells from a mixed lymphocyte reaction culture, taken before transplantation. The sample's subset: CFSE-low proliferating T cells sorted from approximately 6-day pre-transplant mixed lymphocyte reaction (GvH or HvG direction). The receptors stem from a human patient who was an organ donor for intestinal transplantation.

The CDR3 bases are TGTGCCAGCAGCCTCATCCAAATTTCTTACAATGAGCAGTTCTTC. Its translation: CASSLIQISYNEQFF. This chain joins TRBV2 and TRBJ2-1, with D unclear. The V and J ends lost 6 bases and 4 bases respectively, with 16 bases between them. There are 15 residues in the CDR3. Germline V lookup: CDR1 SNHLY, CDR2 FYNNEI.

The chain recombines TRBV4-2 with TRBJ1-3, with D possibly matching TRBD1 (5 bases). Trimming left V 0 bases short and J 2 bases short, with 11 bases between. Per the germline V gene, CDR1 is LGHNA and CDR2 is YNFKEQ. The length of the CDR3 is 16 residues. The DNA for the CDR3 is TGTGCCAGCAGCCAAGAGGTCGGGACGACTGGAAACACCATATATTTT. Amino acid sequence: CASSQEVGTTGNTIYF.

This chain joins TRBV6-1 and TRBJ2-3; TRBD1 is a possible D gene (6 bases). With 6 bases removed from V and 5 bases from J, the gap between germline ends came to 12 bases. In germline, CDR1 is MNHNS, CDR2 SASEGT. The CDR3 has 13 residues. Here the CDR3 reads CASREQGLDTQYF. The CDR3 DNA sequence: TGTGCCAGCAGGGAGCAGGGGTTAGATACGCAGTATTTT.

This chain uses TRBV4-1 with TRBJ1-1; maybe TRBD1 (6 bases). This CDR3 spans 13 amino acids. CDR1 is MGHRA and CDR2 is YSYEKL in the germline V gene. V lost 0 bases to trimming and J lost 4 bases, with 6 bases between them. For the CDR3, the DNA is TGCGCCAGCAGCCAAGACAGGGGCACTGAAGCTTTCTTT. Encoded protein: CASSQDRGTEAFF.

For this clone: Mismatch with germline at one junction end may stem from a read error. The CDR3 region is CASSLEGQGDEETQYF. CDR3 sequence (DNA): TGTGCTAGCAGCTTAGAGGGACAGGGAGACGAAGAGACCCAGTACTTC. The chain employs TRBV7-7 and TRBJ2-5; 9 positions agree with TRBD1. This CDR3 has 16 amino acids. Germline assignment: CDR1 SSHAT and CDR2 FNYEAQ (reference sequence). The variable domain in full, with the rest retrieved from reference TRBV7-7 and TRBJ2-5, is GAGVSQSPRYKVTKRGQDVTLRCDPISSHATLYWYQQALGQGPEFLTYFNYEAQPDKSGLPSDRFSAERPEGSISTLTIQRTEQRDSAMYRCASSLEGQGDEETQYFGPGTRLLVL.

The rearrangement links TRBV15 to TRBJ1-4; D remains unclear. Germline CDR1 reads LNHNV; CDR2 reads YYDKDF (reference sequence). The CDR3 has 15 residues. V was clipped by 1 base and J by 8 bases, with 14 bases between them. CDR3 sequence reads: CATSRVSGRTEKLFF. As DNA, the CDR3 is TGTGCCACCAGCAGAGTGAGCGGTAGAACCGAAAAACTGTTTTTT.